This passage covers 14 T cell receptor beta chains from one sample sequenced in a study of blood T cell repertoires in COVID-19. TCRdb keeps only in-frame clones here, not all; method: immunoSEQ multiplex PCR. In the table there are fewer than 250,000 clones, 84% of which are singletons. The source material was peripheral blood. The receptors derive from a man aged 50 to 60 with acute or convalescent COVID-19.

The chain joins TRBV7-9 to TRBJ2-2; D unresolved. The V gene's germline CDR1 is SEHNR and CDR2 FQNEAQ (reference sequence). This CDR3 is built from 11 residues. Deletions cut 3 bases from V and 9 bases from J, with 5 bases between. The CDR3 sequence: CASSFSWELFF. CDR3 coding DNA: TGTGCCAGCAGCTTTTCCTGGGAGCTGTTTTTT.

V and J are TRBV5-1 and TRBJ2-1, with no clear D. CDR3 length: 13 residues. Germline CDR1 and CDR2: SGHRS and YFSETQ. Trimming shortened V by 0 bases and J by 5 bases, and 6 bases separated the two germline ends. DNA of the CDR3: TGCGCCAGCAGCTTGGTGGCCAACAATGAGCAGTTCTTC. Amino acids: CASSLVANNEQFF.

The chain recombines TRBV4-2 with TRBJ2-7; D is perhaps TRBD1 (5 bases). The CDR3 has 15 residues. Germline V lookup: CDR1 LGHNA, CDR2 YNFKEQ. With 2 bases removed from V and 3 bases from J, the gap between germline ends came to 14 bases. The CDR3 sequence: CASSQTTGSGYEQYF. In nucleotides, the CDR3 is TGTGCCAGCAGCCAAACCACAGGCTCCGGCTACGAGCAGTACTTC.

The chain employs TRBV7-2 and TRBJ1-3, with a tentative D call TRBD1 (5 bases). CDR1 is SGHTA, CDR2 FQGNSA, per germline. The V end lost 6 bases, the J end lost 7 bases, and 13 bases lay between the germline ends. The CDR3 runs 13 residues. CDR3 in amino acids: CASRKGYENTIYF. The CDR3 nucleotides read TGTGCCAGCAGGAAGGGGTACGAGAACACCATATATTTT.

The V and J genes are TRBV6-1 and TRBJ1-2, with 7 nucleotides matching TRBD1. V lost 3 bases and J lost 8; bases outside the gene matches: 12. CDR1 and CDR2 (germline): MNHNS, SASEGT. This CDR3 has 15 residues. CDR3 DNA sequence: TGTGCCAGCAGTGAGCTCTCCAGGGGGTATAAGGGCTACACCTTC. It translates to CASSELSRGYKGYTF.

In this sample, this clone turned up a few times. This chain connects TRBV19 to TRBJ1-5, with 7 bases aligning to TRBD1. Unmatched junction bases numbered 8, after V lost 7 bases and J lost 5 bases. The CDR3 covers 14 residues. The V gene's germline CDR1 is LNHDA and CDR2 SQIVND (reference sequence). The CDR3 region has the DNA TGTGCCAGTACCGGGTCAGGGGGACATCAGCCCCAGCATTTT. It translates to CASTGSGGHQPQHF.

A word on this clone: A much larger clone differs by one base, so this may be a read error. Other DNA sequences in this specimen translate into the identical CDR3. The chain links TRBV5-1 to TRBJ1-1; no clear D gene. V lost 1 base to trimming and J lost 0 bases, with 7 bases between them. The V gene's germline CDR1 is SGHRS and CDR2 YFSETQ. The CDR3 extends over 14 amino acids. The CDR3 DNA reads as TGCGCCAGCAGCTTGTTACAGCTGAACACTGAAGCTTTCTTT. It is translated as CASSLLQLNTEAFF.

The CDR3 reads CATGVNQPQHF. CDR3 bases: TGTGCCACGGGGGTAAATCAGCCCCAGCATTTT. This rearrangement joins TRBV10-3 to TRBJ1-5; D is perhaps TRBD1 (5 bases). The length of the CDR3 is 11 residues. Trimming shortened V by 10 bases and J by 4 bases, and 8 bases separated the two germline ends. CDR1 and CDR2 from the germline V gene are ENHRY and SYGVKD.

The rearrangement links TRBV27 to TRBJ1-1; D call uncertain. Germline V gene lookup returns CDR1 MNHEY and CDR2 SMNVEV (reference sequence). The CDR3 sequence is 12 residues long. V was shortened by 6 bases and J by 4 bases, with 9 bases between the two germline ends. This CDR3 is CASRHSRTEAFF. The CDR3 DNA follows: TGTGCCAGCAGACATTCTCGCACTGAAGCTTTCTTT.

The CDR3 region has the DNA TGTGCCTACGAGACCGGTCCGGGACTAGCCTACAATGAGCAGTTCTTC. It specifies CAYETGPGLAYNEQFF. The chain is built from TRBV24-1 and TRBJ2-1; TRBD2 matches 8 bases. Germline V CDR1 and CDR2: KGHDR, SFDVKD. The V segment lost 12 bases and the J segment 2 bases; nucleotides outside the gene matches: 14. The CDR3 has 16 amino acids.

This clone showed up just once. V and J are TRBV28 and TRBJ2-2, with 13 bases lining up with TRBD2. V was pared by 4 bases and J by 2 bases, with 10 bases of the junction left unmatched. CDR1 MDHEN and CDR2 SYDVKM come from the germline V gene. This CDR3 has 19 amino acids. CDR3 nucleotides: TGTGCCAGCAGTTCCCAGTCGGGACTAGCGGGACTAAACACCGGGGAGCTGTTTTTT. Its protein is CASSSQSGLAGLNTGELFF.

V is TRBV11-3 and J is TRBJ2-1; perhaps TRBD2 as D (6 bases). The CDR3 contains 13 residues. The V end was cut by 11 bases, the J end by 5 bases, with 16 bases between. The germline CDR1 and CDR2 sequences are SGHNT and YENEEA. In DNA form, the CDR3 reads TGTGCCGGCGGGATCGGAGTCGACAATGAGCAGTTCTTC. Amino acids: CAGGIGVDNEQFF. The whole variable domain, remainder taken from reference TRBV11-3 and TRBJ2-1, is EAGVVQSPRYKIIEKKQPVAFWCNPISGHNTLYWYLQNLGQGPELLIRYENEEAVDDSQLPKDRFSAERLKGVDSTLKIQPAELGDSAVYLCAGGIGVDNEQFFGPGTRLTVL.

The chain joins TRBV5-4 to TRBJ1-6, with D uncertain. The V end lost 5 bases, the J end lost 0 bases, and 15 bases lay between the germline ends. Per the germline V gene, CDR1 is SGHNT and CDR2 is YYREEE (reference sequence). The CDR3 extends over 17 amino acids. In nucleotides, the CDR3 is TGTGCCAGCAGTTCCGGACGGAGGAGCTCCTATAATTCACCCCTCCACTTT. Protein: CASSSGRRSSYNSPLHF.

The chain links TRBV5-1 to TRBJ2-6; D is unclear. This CDR3 region has 15 residues. The germline V gene has CDR1 SGHRS and CDR2 YFSETQ. Trimming cost V 1 base and J 0 bases, with 5 bases left between them. The CDR3 here is CASSLLFSGANVLTF. The CDR3 nucleotides read TGCGCCAGCAGCTTGCTTTTCTCTGGGGCCAACGTCCTGACTTTC.